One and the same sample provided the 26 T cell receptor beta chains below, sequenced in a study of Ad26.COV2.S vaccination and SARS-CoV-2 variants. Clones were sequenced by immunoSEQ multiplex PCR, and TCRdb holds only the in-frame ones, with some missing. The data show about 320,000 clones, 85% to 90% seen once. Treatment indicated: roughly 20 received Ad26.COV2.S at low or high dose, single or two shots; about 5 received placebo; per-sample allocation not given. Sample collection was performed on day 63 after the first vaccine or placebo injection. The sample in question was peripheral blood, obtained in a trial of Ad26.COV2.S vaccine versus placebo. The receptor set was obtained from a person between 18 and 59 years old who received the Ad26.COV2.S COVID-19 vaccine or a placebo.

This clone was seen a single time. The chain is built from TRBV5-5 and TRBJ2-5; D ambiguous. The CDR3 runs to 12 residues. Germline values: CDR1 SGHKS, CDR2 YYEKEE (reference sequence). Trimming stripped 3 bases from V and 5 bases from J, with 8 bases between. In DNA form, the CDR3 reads TGTGCCAGCAGCTACCCTGATGAGACCCAGTACTTC. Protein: CASSYPDETQYF.

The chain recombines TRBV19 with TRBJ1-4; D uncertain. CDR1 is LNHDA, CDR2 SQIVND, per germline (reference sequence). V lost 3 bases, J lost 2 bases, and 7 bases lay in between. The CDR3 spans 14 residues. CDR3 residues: CASSMVRTNEKLFF. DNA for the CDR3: TGTGCCAGTAGTATGGTTCGCACTAATGAAAAACTGTTTTTT.

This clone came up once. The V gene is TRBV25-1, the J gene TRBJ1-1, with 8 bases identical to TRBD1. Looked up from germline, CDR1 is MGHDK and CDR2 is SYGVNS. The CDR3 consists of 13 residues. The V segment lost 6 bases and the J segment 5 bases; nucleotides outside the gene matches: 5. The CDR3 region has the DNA TGTGCCAGCAGGGACAGGGAGGGAACTGAAGCTTTCTTT. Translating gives CASRDREGTEAFF.

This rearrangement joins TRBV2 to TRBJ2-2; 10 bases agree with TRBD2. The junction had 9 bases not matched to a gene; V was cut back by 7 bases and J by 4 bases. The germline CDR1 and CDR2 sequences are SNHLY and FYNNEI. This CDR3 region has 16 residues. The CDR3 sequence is CASKGGSGRVTGELFF. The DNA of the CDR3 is TGTGCCAGCAAAGGGGGCAGCGGGAGGGTCACCGGGGAGCTGTTTTTT.

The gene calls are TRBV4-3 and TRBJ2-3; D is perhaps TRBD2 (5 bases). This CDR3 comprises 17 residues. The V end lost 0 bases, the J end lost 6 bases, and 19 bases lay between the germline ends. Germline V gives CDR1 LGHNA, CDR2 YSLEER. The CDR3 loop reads CASSQDRLAYAWDTQYF. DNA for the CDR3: TGCGCCAGCAGCCAAGATCGGCTAGCCTATGCGTGGGATACGCAGTATTTT.

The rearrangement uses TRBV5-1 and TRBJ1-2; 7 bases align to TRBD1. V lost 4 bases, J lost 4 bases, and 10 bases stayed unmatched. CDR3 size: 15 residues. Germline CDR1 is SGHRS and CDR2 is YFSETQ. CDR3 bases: TGCGCCAGCAGCCCCCGACAGGGTCTGAGCTATGGCTACACCTTC. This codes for CASSPRQGLSYGYTF.

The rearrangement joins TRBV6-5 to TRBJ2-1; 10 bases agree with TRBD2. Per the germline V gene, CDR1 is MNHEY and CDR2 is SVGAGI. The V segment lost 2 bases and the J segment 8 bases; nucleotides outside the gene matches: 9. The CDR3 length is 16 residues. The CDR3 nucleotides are TGTGCCAGCAGTTACCCATCTAGCGGGGGCTTTTATGAGCAGTTCTTC. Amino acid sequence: CASSYPSSGGFYEQFF.

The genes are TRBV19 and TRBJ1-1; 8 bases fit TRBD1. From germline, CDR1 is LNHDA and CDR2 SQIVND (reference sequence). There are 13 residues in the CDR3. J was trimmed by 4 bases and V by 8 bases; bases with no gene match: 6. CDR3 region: CASRDRGTTEAFF. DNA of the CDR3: TGTGCCAGTCGCGACAGGGGCACCACTGAAGCTTTCTTT.

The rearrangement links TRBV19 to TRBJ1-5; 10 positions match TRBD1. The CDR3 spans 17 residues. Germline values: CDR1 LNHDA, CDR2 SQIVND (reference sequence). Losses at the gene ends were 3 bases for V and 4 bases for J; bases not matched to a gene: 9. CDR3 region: CASSMWSGQGGNQPQHF. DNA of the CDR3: TGTGCCAGTAGTATGTGGTCCGGACAGGGGGGAAATCAGCCCCAGCATTTT.

CDR3 in amino acids: CASIVSRGPPNEKLFF. The CDR3, as DNA: TGTGCCAGCATCGTGAGCCGGGGACCACCGAATGAAAAACTGTTTTTT. The chain combines TRBV5-8 with TRBJ1-4; a weak D match, TRBD1 (5 bases). The germline V and J ends were trimmed by 6 bases and 5 bases, with 20 bases remaining between them. The germline V gene has CDR1 SGHTS and CDR2 YDEGEE. The CDR3 sequence is 16 residues long. The full variable domain, rest sourced from reference TRBV5-8 and TRBJ1-4, is EAGVTQSPTHLIKTRGQQATLRCSPISGHTSVYWYQQALGLGLQFLLWYDEGEERNRGNFPPRFSGRQFPNYSSELNVNALELEDSALYLCASIVSRGPPNEKLFFGSGTQLSVL.

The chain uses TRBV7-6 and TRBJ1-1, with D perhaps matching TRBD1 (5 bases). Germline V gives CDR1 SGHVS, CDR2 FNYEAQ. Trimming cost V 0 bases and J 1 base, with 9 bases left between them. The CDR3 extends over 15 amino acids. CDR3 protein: CASSLAPGPNTEAFF. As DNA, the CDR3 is TGTGCCAGCAGCTTAGCCCCGGGGCCGAACACTGAAGCTTTCTTT.

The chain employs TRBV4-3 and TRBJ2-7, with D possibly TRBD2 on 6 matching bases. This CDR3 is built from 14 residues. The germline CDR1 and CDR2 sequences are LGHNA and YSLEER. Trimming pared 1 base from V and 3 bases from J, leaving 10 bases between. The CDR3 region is CASSQGRGIYEQYF. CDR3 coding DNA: TGCGCCAGCAGCCAAGGTCGCGGGATCTACGAGCAGTACTTC.

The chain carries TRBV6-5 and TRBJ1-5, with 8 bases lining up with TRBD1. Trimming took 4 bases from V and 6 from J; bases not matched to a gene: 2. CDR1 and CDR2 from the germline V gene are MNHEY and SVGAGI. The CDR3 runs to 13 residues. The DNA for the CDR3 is TGTGCCAGCAGTTTTCAGGGGGCTCAGCCCCAGCATTTT. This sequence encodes CASSFQGAQPQHF.

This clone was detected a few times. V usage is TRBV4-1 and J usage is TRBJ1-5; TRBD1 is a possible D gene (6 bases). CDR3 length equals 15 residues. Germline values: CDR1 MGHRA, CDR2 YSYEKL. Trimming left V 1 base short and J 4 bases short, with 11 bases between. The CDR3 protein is CASSQGGTSNQPQHF. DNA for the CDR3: TGCGCCAGCAGCCAAGGGGGGACATCAAATCAGCCCCAGCATTTT.

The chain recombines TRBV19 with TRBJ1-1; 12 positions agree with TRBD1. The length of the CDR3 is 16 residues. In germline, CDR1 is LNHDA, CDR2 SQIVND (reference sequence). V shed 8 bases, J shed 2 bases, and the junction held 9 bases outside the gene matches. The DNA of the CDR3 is TGTGCCAGTGACATCGGGACAGGGGGCCCCAACACTGAAGCTTTCTTT. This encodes CASDIGTGGPNTEAFF.

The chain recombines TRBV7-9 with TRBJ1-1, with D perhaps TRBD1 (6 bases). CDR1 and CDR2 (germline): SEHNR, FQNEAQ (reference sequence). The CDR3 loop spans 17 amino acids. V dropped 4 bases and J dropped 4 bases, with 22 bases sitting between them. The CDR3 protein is CASSSVGQNGYFTEAFF. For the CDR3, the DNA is TGTGCCAGCAGCTCGGTCGGACAGAACGGGTATTTCACTGAAGCTTTCTTT. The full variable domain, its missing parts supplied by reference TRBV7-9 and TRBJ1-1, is DTGVSQNPRHKITKRGQNVTFRCDPISEHNRLYWYRQTLGQGPEFLTYFQNEAQLEKSRLLSDRFSAERPKGSFSTLEIQRTEQGDSAMYLCASSSVGQNGYFTEAFFGQGTRLTVV.

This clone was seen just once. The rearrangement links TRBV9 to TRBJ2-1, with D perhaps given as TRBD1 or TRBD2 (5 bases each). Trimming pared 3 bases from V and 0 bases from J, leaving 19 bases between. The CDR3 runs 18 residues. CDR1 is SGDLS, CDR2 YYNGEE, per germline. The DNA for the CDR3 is TGTGCCAGCAGCGGGGGACCTGAGGTCGCGACCTCCTACAATGAGCAGTTCTTC. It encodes CASSGGPEVATSYNEQFF.

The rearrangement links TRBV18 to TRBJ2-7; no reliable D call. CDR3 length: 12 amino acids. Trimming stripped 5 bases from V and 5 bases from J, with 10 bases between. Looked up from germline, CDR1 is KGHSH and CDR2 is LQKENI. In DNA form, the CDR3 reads TGTGCCAGCTCATCAGCAGGAGACGAGCAGTACTTC. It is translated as CASSSAGDEQYF.

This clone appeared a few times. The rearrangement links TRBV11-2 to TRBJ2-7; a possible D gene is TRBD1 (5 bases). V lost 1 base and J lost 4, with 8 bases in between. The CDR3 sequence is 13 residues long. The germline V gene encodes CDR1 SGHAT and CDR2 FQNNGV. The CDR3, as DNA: TGTGCCAGCAGCTTAGGACAGTCTTACGAGCAGTACTTC. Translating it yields CASSLGQSYEQYF.

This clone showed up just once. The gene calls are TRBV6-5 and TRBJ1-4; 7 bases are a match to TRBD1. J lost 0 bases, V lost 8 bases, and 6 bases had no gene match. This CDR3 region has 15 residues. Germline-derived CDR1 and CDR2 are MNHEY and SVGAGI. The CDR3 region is CASSRGQATNEKLFF. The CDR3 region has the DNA TGTGCCAGCTCCCGTGGACAGGCAACTAATGAAAAACTGTTTTTT.

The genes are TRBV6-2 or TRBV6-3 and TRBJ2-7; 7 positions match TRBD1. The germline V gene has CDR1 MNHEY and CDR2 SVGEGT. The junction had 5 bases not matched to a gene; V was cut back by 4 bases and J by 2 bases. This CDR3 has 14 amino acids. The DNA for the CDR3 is TGTGCCAGCAGTTGGGACAGTGAAACCTACGAGCAGTACGTC. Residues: CASSWDSETYEQYV.

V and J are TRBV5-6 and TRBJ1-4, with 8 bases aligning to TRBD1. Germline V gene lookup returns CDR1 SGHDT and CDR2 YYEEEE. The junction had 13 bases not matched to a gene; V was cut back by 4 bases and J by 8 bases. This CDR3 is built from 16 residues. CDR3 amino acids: CASSHDRGLLNEKLFF. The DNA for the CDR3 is TGTGCCAGCAGCCACGACAGGGGCCTTTTGAACGAAAAACTGTTTTTT.

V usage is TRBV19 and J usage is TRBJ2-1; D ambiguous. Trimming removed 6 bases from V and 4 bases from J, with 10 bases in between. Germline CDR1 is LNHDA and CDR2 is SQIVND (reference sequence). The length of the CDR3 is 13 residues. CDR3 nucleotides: TGTGCCAGTAGCCCCCGGTCGTACAATGAGCAGTTCTTC. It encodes CASSPRSYNEQFF.

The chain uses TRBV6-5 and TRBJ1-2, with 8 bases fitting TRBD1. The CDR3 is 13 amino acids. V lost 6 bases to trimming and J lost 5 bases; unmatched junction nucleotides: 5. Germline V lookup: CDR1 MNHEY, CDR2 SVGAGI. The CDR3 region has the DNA TGTGCCAGCAGACCCCAGGGGGCGTATGGCTACACCTTC. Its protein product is CASRPQGAYGYTF.

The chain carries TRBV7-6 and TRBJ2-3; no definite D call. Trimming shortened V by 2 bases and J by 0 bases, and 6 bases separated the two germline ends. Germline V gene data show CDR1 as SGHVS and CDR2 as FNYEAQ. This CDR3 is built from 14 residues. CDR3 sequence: CASSLLTSTDTQYF. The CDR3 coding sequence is TGTGCCAGCAGCTTATTGACTAGCACAGATACGCAGTATTTT.

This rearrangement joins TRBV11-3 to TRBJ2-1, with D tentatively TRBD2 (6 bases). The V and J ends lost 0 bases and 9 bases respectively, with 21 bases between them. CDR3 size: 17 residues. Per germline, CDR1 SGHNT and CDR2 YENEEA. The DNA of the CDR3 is TGTGCCAGCAGCTTAGAGGGTCGAGGGACTGCCTTCCCTGAGCAGTTCTTC. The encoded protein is CASSLEGRGTAFPEQFF.